Listed below are T cell receptor beta chains from one sample, sequenced in a study of T cells after yellow fever vaccination. TCRdb fed the 5' RACE reads into MiXCR, producing one record per CDR3 protein. Among a few hundred thousand distinct CDR3 sequences listed, around 4.1% were seen once. Material: PBMCs, obtained 5 days after the yellow fever booster vaccination. These receptors all come from a young man who received the YFV17D yellow fever vaccine. Each CDR3 is given with its conserved first and last residue. The order of the fields is V gene, clone size, J gene, CDR3 protein. Part of the rows lack a size; the others show once, few, many or a class for expanded clones.

v_gene: TRBV4-1
abundance: many
j_gene: TRBJ2-1
CDR3aa: CASSQDGPGRFPNNEQFF

v_gene: TRBV20-1
abundance: many
j_gene: TRBJ2-1
CDR3aa: CSARDRVVGREFF

v_gene: TRBV6-5
abundance: .
j_gene: TRBJ2-1
CDR3aa: CASTWTGGGYEQFF

v_gene: TRBV6-1
abundance: few
j_gene: TRBJ2-5
CDR3aa: CASNGDMLYQETQYF

v_gene: TRBV20-1
abundance: few
j_gene: TRBJ2-1
CDR3aa: CSATGPVGNEQFF

v_gene: TRBV7-3
abundance: many
j_gene: TRBJ2-3
CDR3aa: CASSFMGTDTQYF

v_gene: TRBV7-9
abundance: .
j_gene: TRBJ1-2
CDR3aa: CASSQTTSGYTF

v_gene: TRBV9
abundance: many
j_gene: TRBJ2-5
CDR3aa: CASSVDGASGETQYF

v_gene: TRBV20-1
abundance: few
j_gene: TRBJ1-6
CDR3aa: CSARHSGFGDNSPLHF

v_gene: TRBV7-9
abundance: few
j_gene: TRBJ2-1
CDR3aa: CASSMSGPSYNEQFF

v_gene: TRBV10-3
abundance: .
j_gene: TRBJ1-1
CDR3aa: CAISELGHTEAFF

v_gene: TRBV4-2
abundance: once
j_gene: TRBJ2-7
CDR3aa: CASSPLTSGGYEQYF

v_gene: TRBV25-1
abundance: few
j_gene: TRBJ2-1
CDR3aa: CASSDLPGMAGGLDNEQFF

v_gene: TRBV5-1
abundance: many
j_gene: TRBJ2-5
CDR3aa: CASSLNSKPPGTQYF

v_gene: TRBV20-1
abundance: few
j_gene: TRBJ2-5
CDR3aa: CSAEQGGGYQETQYF

v_gene: TRBV7-9
abundance: few
j_gene: TRBJ1-3
CDR3aa: CASSPTGNTIYF

v_gene: TRBV6-6
abundance: many
j_gene: TRBJ2-3
CDR3aa: CASTPAGGTDTQYF